A single sample gave rise to the 32 T cell receptor beta chains below, sequenced in a study of cytomegalovirus exposure and HLA in healthy donors. Use of 60 Vbeta and 13 Jbeta primers characterized the PCR. TCRdb keeps only in-frame clones here, not all; method: immunoSEQ multiplex PCR. This table holds fewer than 250,000 clones, 75% to 85% found once. Sequenced sample: PBMCs. Every receptor here comes from a woman under 40 in good health and CMV-seropositive.

This clone was seen a single time. The rearrangement joins TRBV4-1 to TRBJ2-5; D possibly corresponds to TRBD2 (6 bases). The CDR3 extends over 15 amino acids. The germline V and J ends were trimmed by 5 bases and 2 bases, with 15 bases remaining between them. Germline V gene sequence: CDR1 MGHRA, CDR2 YSYEKL. The CDR3 reads CASSRRGRGQETQYF. CDR3 bases: TGCGCCAGCAGCAGAAGGGGTCGGGGGCAAGAGACCCAGTACTTC.

The V and J genes are TRBV30 and TRBJ1-1, with D perhaps TRBD1 (5 bases). The germline V and J ends were trimmed by 5 bases and 4 bases, with 14 bases remaining between them. The germline gives CDR1 GTSNPN, CDR2 SVGIG (reference sequence). The CDR3 length is 13 residues. The CDR3 sequence is CAWDLGDGTEAFF. The CDR3 DNA reads as TGTGCCTGGGATTTAGGGGATGGCACTGAAGCTTTCTTT.

The V and J genes are TRBV21-1 and TRBJ2-7; the table gives TRBD2 as D, unverified against the DNA. TRBV21-1 is shown as a pseudogene. This CDR3 spans 15 amino acids. The CDR3: CASSKGTSGRVEQYF. The CDR3 nucleotides read TGTGCCAGCAGCAAGGGGACTAGCGGGAGAGTCGAGCAGTACTTC.

The CDR3 region has the DNA TGTGCCAGCAGCTCCACCGGGACTAGCGGCACGCAGTTCTTC. Translated, it gives CASSSTGTSGTQFF. The V call is TRBV5-5, the J call TRBJ2-1; 11 bases align to TRBD2. Losses at the gene ends were 3 bases for V and 12 bases for J; bases not matched to a gene: 8. The V gene's germline CDR1 is SGHKS and CDR2 YYEKEE (reference sequence). The CDR3 runs to 14 residues.

The V call is TRBV5-1, the J call TRBJ2-7; 11 bases align to TRBD1. Germline trimming cut 4 bases from V and 5 bases from J; bases unmatched to any gene: 8. CDR3 size: 15 residues. Germline V gene sequence: CDR1 SGHRS, CDR2 YFSETQ. CDR3 region: CASSLRTGGIHEQYF. As DNA, the CDR3 is TGCGCCAGCAGCCTCCGGACAGGGGGCATCCACGAGCAGTACTTC.

The chain uses TRBV5-1 and TRBJ2-4; 8 bases map to TRBD1. The trim removed 4 bases at V and 8 bases at J, leaving 14 bases unmatched. The V gene's germline CDR1 is SGHRS and CDR2 YFSETQ. There are 16 residues in the CDR3. In DNA, the CDR3 is TGCGCCAGCAGCCGGGACAGGAACAGCCAAAAGGACATTCAGTACTTC. It is translated as CASSRDRNSQKDIQYF.

This chain uses TRBV5-6 with TRBJ2-1; D may be TRBD2 (6 bases). The CDR3 spans 16 residues. With 0 bases removed from V and 3 bases from J, the gap between germline ends came to 13 bases. Germline V CDR1 and CDR2: SGHDT, YYEEEE. The CDR3 spells CASSLALGGLYNEQFF. The DNA for the CDR3 is TGTGCCAGCAGCTTGGCCTTGGGGGGACTCTACAATGAGCAGTTCTTC.

J is TRBJ1-5 and V is TRBV30; 8 nucleotides agree with TRBD1. The CDR3 has 14 residues. The trim removed 1 base at V and 4 bases at J, leaving 3 bases unmatched. Looked up from germline, CDR1 is GTSNPN and CDR2 is SVGIG (reference sequence). Here the CDR3 DNA reads TGTGCCTGGAGTGCACAGGGGGGGAATCAGCCCCAGCATTTT. Protein: CAWSAQGGNQPQHF.

This clone was counted only a few times. CDR3 bases: TGTGCCGGGAAGGGGAGGGACTTCTACAATGAGCAGTTCTTC. Protein product: CAGKGRDFYNEQFF. The gene calls are TRBV30 and TRBJ2-1, with 7 positions matching TRBD2. V was pared by 8 bases and J by 3 bases, with 10 bases of the junction left unmatched. The CDR3 is made up of 14 amino acids. Germline-derived CDR1 and CDR2 are GTSNPN and SVGIG (reference sequence).

The chain joins TRBV21-1 to TRBJ2-2; whether TRBD2, the table's D call, matches the DNA was not checked. TRBV21-1 is shown as a pseudogene. This CDR3 comprises 18 residues. DNA for the CDR3: TGTGCCAGCAGCAAAGCGCTTTCTAGCGGGACTACCACCGGGGAGCTGTTTTTT. Protein: CASSKALSSGTTTGELFF.

This clone was found a few times. The chain links TRBV7-8 to TRBJ1-1, with D possibly matching TRBD1 (5 bases). Trimming shortened V by 6 bases and J by 4 bases, and 6 bases separated the two germline ends. The CDR3 sequence is 11 residues long. Germline V gene sequence: CDR1 SGHVS, CDR2 FQNEAQ. The CDR3 coding sequence is TGTGCCAGCAGTAGGGGCACTGAAGCTTTCTTT. It is translated as CASSRGTEAFF.

The chain recombines TRBV6-1 with TRBJ2-3; 9 bases match TRBD1. The V and J ends lost 2 bases and 1 base, in that order; junction bases with no gene match: 4. The V gene's germline CDR1 is MNHNS and CDR2 SASEGT. This CDR3 spans 16 amino acids. The CDR3 sequence is CASSEQGTGRTDTQYF. As DNA, the CDR3 is TGTGCCAGCAGTGAACAAGGGACAGGGCGCACAGATACGCAGTATTTT.

The rearrangement joins TRBV7-9 to TRBJ2-1, with TRBD2 matching 9 bases. The CDR3 length is 15 residues. The germline V gene has CDR1 SEHNR and CDR2 FQNEAQ (reference sequence). Trimming at V came to 5 bases and at J to 5 bases, leaving 7 bases not matched to a gene. In DNA, the CDR3 is TGTGCCAGCAGCCCGGCGGGAGGGGGTGACAATGAGCAGTTCTTC. This gives the protein CASSPAGGGDNEQFF.

The V call is TRBV9, the J call TRBJ1-2, with D unresolved. Germline V CDR1 and CDR2: SGDLS, YYNGEE. Trimming took off 3 bases at V and 10 bases at J, with 13 bases between the two ends. The CDR3 runs 12 residues. The chain's CDR3 is CASSDYTKDYTF. The CDR3 nucleotides read TGTGCCAGCAGCGACTACACAAAGGACTACACCTTC.

In this sample, this clone turned up a few times. The chain recombines TRBV4-2 with TRBJ1-2; the D gene is possibly TRBD1 (5 bases). Trimming took off 1 base at V and 4 bases at J, with 16 bases between the two ends. Germline CDR1 LGHNA, CDR2 YNFKEQ. The length of the CDR3 is 16 residues. The CDR3 bases are TGTGCCAGCAGCCAAGCGGGGGGGGACCCCTCCTATGGCTACACCTTC. This encodes CASSQAGGDPSYGYTF.

This clone has only one observation. The V and J genes are TRBV19 and TRBJ1-1; no definite D call. CDR3 length: 13 amino acids. The germline V gene has CDR1 LNHDA and CDR2 SQIVND (reference sequence). Trimming left V 3 bases short and J 1 base short, with 6 bases between. The CDR3 sequence: CASSMSGNTEAFF. In nucleotides, the CDR3 is TGTGCCAGTAGTATGTCGGGGAACACTGAAGCTTTCTTT.

In its sample, this clone was seen a few times. Within the sample, other DNA sequences also encode this same CDR3. The chain joins TRBV7-2 to TRBJ1-3, with D possibly matching TRBD1 (5 bases). Germline assignment: CDR1 SGHTA and CDR2 FQGNSA. The ends were cut back, 5 bases at V and 0 bases at J, with 8 bases in the middle. This CDR3 contains 14 residues. The CDR3 spells CASSPDSSGNTIYF. The CDR3 DNA reads TGTGCCAGCAGCCCAGACAGCTCTGGAAACACCATATATTTT.

This clone has only a few counts. The chain combines TRBV6-4 with TRBJ2-2; the match to TRBD2 covers 10 bases. Germline V gives CDR1 MRHNA, CDR2 SNTAGT. The CDR3 runs 14 residues. With 8 bases clipped from V and 2 bases from J, the junction kept 2 bases outside the gene matches. The CDR3 spells CASGTSDNTGELFF. The DNA for the CDR3 is TGTGCCAGCGGGACTAGCGATAACACCGGGGAGCTGTTTTTT.

The rearrangement links TRBV21-1 to TRBJ1-1; TRBD1, the table's D call, lacks a check against the DNA. TRBV21-1 is described as a pseudogene. The CDR3 has 17 residues. The CDR3: CASSKVRGQRMNTEAFF. Written as DNA, the CDR3 is TGTGCCAGCAGCAAAGTAAGGGGACAGCGAATGAACACTGAAGCTTTCTTT.

This rearrangement joins TRBV2 to TRBJ2-7; 7 bases are a match to TRBD1. The CDR3 runs to 14 residues. Germline values: CDR1 SNHLY, CDR2 FYNNEI. J lost 3 bases, V lost 6 bases, and 8 bases had no gene match. CDR3 amino acids: CASRTGITLYEQYF. Written as DNA, the CDR3 is TGTGCCAGCAGGACAGGGATTACCCTCTACGAGCAGTACTTC.

This clone has only a few counts. The genes are TRBV11-3 and TRBJ2-2; possibly TRBD2 for D (5 bases). Germline CDR1 is SGHNT and CDR2 is YENEEA. The CDR3 extends over 15 amino acids. V lost 6 bases and J 2 bases, leaving 13 bases between the germline ends. Here the CDR3 reads CASRYSEGNTGELFF. CDR3 DNA sequence: TGTGCCAGCAGGTATAGCGAGGGAAACACCGGGGAGCTGTTTTTT.

This chain links TRBV19 with TRBJ1-5; a possible D gene is TRBD1 (5 bases). V gave up 5 bases and J gave up 0 bases, with 11 bases separating them. Germline lookup yields CDR1 LNHDA and CDR2 SQIVND (reference sequence). The CDR3 consists of 15 residues. The CDR3 protein is CASSPSGNSNQPQHF. CDR3 in DNA: TGTGCCAGTAGTCCCTCAGGGAATAGCAATCAGCCCCAGCATTTT.

The genes are TRBV7-9 and TRBJ1-1; D is undetermined. V lost 7 bases and J lost 2, with 5 bases in between. CDR3 length: 11 amino acids. Germline lookup yields CDR1 SEHNR and CDR2 FQNEAQ (reference sequence). The CDR3 nucleotides read TGTGCCAGCACGGGTAACACTGAAGCTTTCTTT. Translation: CASTGNTEAFF.

The chain couples TRBV2 to TRBJ1-4; no definite D call. This CDR3 spans 15 amino acids. Germline V CDR1 and CDR2: SNHLY, FYNNEI. V dropped 5 bases and J dropped 3 bases, with 13 bases sitting between them. CDR3 coding DNA: TGTGCCAGCAGTCGCCGTCCCGGGTCTAATGAAAAACTGTTTTTT. Protein sequence: CASSRRPGSNEKLFF.

A few counts support this clone. The chain couples TRBV4-1 to TRBJ2-1; TRBD2 agrees at 10 bases. Germline CDR1 and CDR2: MGHRA and YSYEKL. Germline trimming cut 0 bases from V and 4 bases from J; bases unmatched to any gene: 12. The CDR3 totals 19 residues. CDR3 sequence (DNA): TGCGCCAGCAGCCAAGAATCCCCCCGGGCTAGCGGGGGATACAATGAGCAGTTCTTC. Protein: CASSQESPRASGGYNEQFF.

The gene calls are TRBV29-1 and TRBJ1-1; TRBD1 aligns across 7 bases. CDR3 size: 13 residues. V dropped 6 bases and J dropped 6; count of bases not matched to a gene: 10. Per germline, CDR1 SQVTM and CDR2 ANQGSEA. CDR3: CSVTAGGVAEAFF. CDR3 DNA sequence: TGCAGCGTGACTGCAGGGGGAGTTGCTGAAGCTTTCTTT.

The chain carries TRBV5-1 and TRBJ2-1; 7 positions match TRBD1. V lost 2 bases to trimming and J lost 9 bases; unmatched junction nucleotides: 8. Germline values: CDR1 SGHRS, CDR2 YFSETQ. CDR3 size: 14 residues. CDR3: CASSLGQGEGEQFF. Written as DNA, the CDR3 is TGCGCCAGCAGCTTAGGCCAGGGGGAAGGTGAGCAGTTCTTC.

The chain uses TRBV5-1 and TRBJ1-1, with TRBD1 as a possible D gene (6 bases). The CDR3 spans 13 residues. CDR1 is SGHRS and CDR2 is YFSETQ in the germline V gene. The ends were cut back, 2 bases at V and 10 bases at J, with 15 bases in the middle. The CDR3 DNA is TGCGCCAGCAGCTTATCTGGGGAAGGGGGAGCTTTCTTT. It is translated as CASSLSGEGGAFF.

This chain joins TRBV13 and TRBJ2-2, with D unclear. Trimming left V 6 bases short and J 4 bases short, with 12 bases between. Germline loops: CDR1 PRHDT, CDR2 FYEKMQ (reference sequence). This CDR3 has 14 residues. The CDR3 loop is CASSFGSSTGELFF. In DNA form, the CDR3 reads TGTGCCAGCAGTTTCGGGTCCTCCACCGGGGAGCTGTTTTTT.

The CDR3 here is CASSALGAGEQYF. For the CDR3, the DNA is TGTGCCAGCAGTGCCCTGGGGGCAGGGGAGCAGTACTTC. The chain uses TRBV6-1 and TRBJ2-7, with D perhaps TRBD1 (6 bases). Germline CDR1 and CDR2: MNHNS and SASEGT. The CDR3 sequence is 13 residues long. Between the trimmed V and J ends, which lost 4 bases and 7 bases, there was a span of 14 bases.

This clone was recorded a few times. The J gene is TRBJ2-1, the V gene TRBV27; the D gene is possibly TRBD2 (5 bases). Germline V gives CDR1 MNHEY, CDR2 SMNVEV (reference sequence). Trimming shortened V by 2 bases and J by 5 bases, and 10 bases separated the two germline ends. This CDR3 is built from 14 residues. CDR3 sequence (DNA): TGTGCCAGCAGTTTACGAGGGATTAACAATGAGCAGTTCTTC. Its translation is CASSLRGINNEQFF.

V is TRBV11-2 and J is TRBJ1-2, with D possibly TRBD1 on 5 matching bases. The CDR3 covers 15 residues. Trimming stripped 0 bases from V and 4 bases from J, with 12 bases between. Germline assignment: CDR1 SGHAT and CDR2 FQNNGV. The DNA for the CDR3 is TGTGCCAGCAGCTTAGATCGCGCAGGGTTCTATGGCTACACCTTC. Translating it yields CASSLDRAGFYGYTF.